Shown below are 26 T cell receptor beta chains from a single sample sequenced in a study of graft-versus-host responses after intestinal transplantation. For these TCRs, the target antigens are not known. Repertoires were generated with immunoSEQ multiplex PCR, while TCRdb's copy carries only in-frame clones and drops some. The table has approximately 92,000 clones, 80% to 95% seen once. Sequencing was performed on unstimulated CD8+ T cells sorted from spleen or lymph node cells, taken before intestinal transplant. Every receptor here comes from a human donor who received an intestinal transplant.

This chain connects TRBV30 to TRBJ2-7; no firm D call. V was clipped by 2 bases and J by 5 bases, with 7 bases between them. CDR1 GTSNPN and CDR2 SVGIG come from the germline V gene (reference sequence). The CDR3 runs 11 residues. Here the CDR3 DNA reads TGTGCCTGGAGTCCAAAGGACGAGCAGTACTTC. It yields the protein CAWSPKDEQYF. The variable domain in full, completed from reference TRBV30 and TRBJ2-7, reads SQTIHQWPATLVQPVGSPLSLECTVEGTSNPNLYWYRQAAGRGLQLLFYSVGIGQISSEVPQNLSASRPQDRQFILSSKKLLLSDSGFYLCAWSPKDEQYFGPGTRLTVT.

This chain joins TRBV19 and TRBJ2-1; D is unclear. This CDR3 spans 12 amino acids. The V gene lost 6 bases and the J gene lost 9 bases, with 12 bases spanning the gap. CDR1 LNHDA and CDR2 SQIVND come from the germline V gene (reference sequence). The CDR3 sequence is CASRAHGSEQFF. Written as DNA, the CDR3 is TGTGCCAGTAGGGCACATGGAAGTGAGCAGTTCTTC.

This clone was counted only a few times. V and J are TRBV9 and TRBJ1-1; 7 bases line up with TRBD1. This CDR3 spans 13 amino acids. V shed 3 bases and J 4 bases; nucleotides not matched to a gene: 3. The germline V gene encodes CDR1 SGDLS and CDR2 YYNGEE. CDR3 region: CASSAGTVTEAFF. The CDR3 nucleotides are TGTGCCAGCAGCGCCGGGACAGTCACTGAAGCTTTCTTT.

The chain employs TRBV15 and TRBJ1-5; a possible D gene is TRBD1 (5 bases). This CDR3 has 12 residues. Trimming shortened V by 5 bases and J by 6 bases, and 8 bases separated the two germline ends. The germline V gene has CDR1 LNHNV and CDR2 YYDKDF (reference sequence). The CDR3 region is CATSEGFQPQHF. CDR3 nucleotide sequence: TGTGCCACCAGCGAGGGGTTTCAGCCCCAGCATTTT.

The rearrangement links TRBV2 to TRBJ2-1, with D hard to call. The CDR3 is 14 amino acids. CDR1 and CDR2 from the germline V gene are SNHLY and FYNNEI. Trimming took off 0 bases at V and 4 bases at J, with 7 bases between the two ends. The CDR3 sequence is CASSEALRYNEQFF. Written as DNA, the CDR3 is TGTGCCAGCAGTGAAGCGCTTCGGTACAATGAGCAGTTCTTC.

This clone was picked up one time. The V and J genes are TRBV4-1 and TRBJ2-3; maybe TRBD2 (6 bases). V dropped 0 bases and J dropped 1 base, with 11 bases sitting between them. This CDR3 contains 16 residues. CDR1 MGHRA and CDR2 YSYEKL come from the germline V gene. CDR3 nucleotides: TGCGCCAGCAGCCAAGACCGGGCTAGCGGCACAGATACGCAGTATTTT. Encoded protein: CASSQDRASGTDTQYF.

This sequence joins TRBV4-1 and TRBJ2-3; a possible D gene is TRBD2 (6 bases). CDR1 and CDR2 from the germline V gene are MGHRA and YSYEKL. CDR3 length: 15 residues. V gave up 3 bases and J gave up 1 base, with 11 bases separating them. The CDR3 region has the DNA TGCGCCAGCAGCCAGGACCCTAGCGGCACAGATACGCAGTATTTT. Translating gives CASSQDPSGTDTQYF.

The chain links TRBV13 to TRBJ2-5; D is uncertain. The tail of the sequence fits TRBJ2-7 better, so the J call may be wrong. In germline, CDR1 is PRHDT, CDR2 FYEKMQ (reference sequence). The CDR3 is made up of 12 amino acids. The CDR3, as DNA: TGTGCCAGCAGCTTAGTATCCCGCGAGCAGTACTTC. Residues: CASSLVSREQYF.

This chain uses TRBV29-1 with TRBJ2-1; D may be TRBD1 or TRBD2 (5 bases each). CDR1 and CDR2 (germline): SQVTM, ANQGSEA. Trimming removed 5 bases at V and 5 bases at J, with 10 bases between. The CDR3 has 12 residues. CDR3 region: CSVFGDHNEQFF. CDR3 nucleotide sequence: TGCAGCGTTTTCGGGGACCACAATGAGCAGTTCTTC.

V gene TRBV9 combines with J gene TRBJ2-2, with D hard to call. Germline CDR1 and CDR2: SGDLS and YYNGEE. Trimming took 1 base from V and 10 from J, leaving 8 bases between them. The length of the CDR3 is 12 residues. The CDR3 DNA reads as TGTGCCAGCAGCGTATTGAACAAGGAGCTGTTTTTT. Residues: CASSVLNKELFF. The variable domain in full, completed from reference TRBV9 and TRBJ2-2, reads DSGVTQTPKHLITATGQRVTLRCSPRSGDLSVYWYQQSLDQGLQFLIQYYNGEERAKGNILERFSAQQFPDLHSELNLSSLELGDSALYFCASSVLNKELFFGEGSRLTVL.

V usage is TRBV25-1 and J usage is TRBJ2-4, with 7 bases lining up with TRBD2. The CDR3 extends over 11 amino acids. J was trimmed by 7 bases and V by 6 bases; bases with no gene match: 0. Germline lookup yields CDR1 MGHDK and CDR2 SYGVNS. The CDR3 nucleotides are TGTGCCAGCAGCGGGGGGAACATTCAGTACTTC. It codes for CASSGGNIQYF.

This chain uses TRBV28 with TRBJ2-7; TRBD1 aligns across 8 bases. This CDR3 is 14 amino acids long. The ends lost 6 bases at V and 2 bases at J; junction bases unmatched: 6. From germline, CDR1 is MDHEN and CDR2 SYDVKM. CDR3 residues: CASSPDRDPYEQYF. The CDR3 DNA sequence: TGTGCCAGCAGCCCGGACAGGGACCCCTACGAGCAGTACTTC.

This clone has a handful of counts. This sequence joins TRBV6-5 and TRBJ2-6; D not resolved. V lost 0 bases and J lost 0, with 3 bases in between. CDR1 MNHEY and CDR2 SVGAGI come from the germline V gene. This CDR3 contains 15 residues. CDR3 sequence: CASSYSSSGANVLTF. CDR3 bases: TGTGCCAGCAGTTACTCAAGCTCTGGGGCCAACGTCCTGACTTTC.

The chain has TRBV11-2 and TRBJ2-7; 8 bases are a match to TRBD1. Trimming removed 5 bases from V and 6 bases from J; junction bases left unmatched: 6. CDR1 is SGHAT, CDR2 FQNNGV, per germline. This CDR3 is built from 13 residues. CDR3 sequence (DNA): TGTGCCAGCAGCCAACCAGGGGGCAGCGAGCAGTACTTC. Translating it yields CASSQPGGSEQYF.

The V and J genes are TRBV9 and TRBJ2-1, with 12 bases matching TRBD2. This CDR3 is built from 15 residues. Germline CDR1 and CDR2: SGDLS and YYNGEE. The trim removed 3 bases at V and 5 bases at J, leaving 3 bases unmatched. CDR3: CASSARTSGNNEQFF. In DNA, the CDR3 is TGTGCCAGCAGCGCCAGGACTAGCGGGAACAATGAGCAGTTCTTC. The entire variable domain, with the rest obtained from reference TRBV9 and TRBJ2-1, is as follows: DSGVTQTPKHLITATGQRVTLRCSPRSGDLSVYWYQQSLDQGLQFLIQYYNGEERAKGNILERFSAQQFPDLHSELNLSSLELGDSALYFCASSARTSGNNEQFFGPGTRLTVL.

V and J are TRBV6-6 and TRBJ1-5; the D is unclear. The V gene lost 6 bases and the J gene lost 0 bases, with 9 bases spanning the gap. The CDR3 consists of 14 residues. Germline V gives CDR1 MNHNY, CDR2 SVGAGI (reference sequence). For the CDR3, the DNA is TGTGCCAGCAGCATAAGGGTTAGCAATCAGCCCCAGCATTTT. This gives the protein CASSIRVSNQPQHF.

This rearrangement joins TRBV9 to TRBJ1-6, with TRBD1 matching 7 bases. Germline CDR1 SGDLS, CDR2 YYNGEE. CDR3 size: 16 residues. With V trimmed by 4 bases and J by 2 bases, 6 bases remained unmatched. The CDR3 protein is CASSQGQATYNSPLHF. The CDR3 bases are TGTGCCAGCAGCCAAGGACAGGCGACCTATAATTCACCCCTCCACTTT. Variable domain in full (rest from reference TRBV9 and TRBJ1-6): DSGVTQTPKHLITATGQRVTLRCSPRSGDLSVYWYQQSLDQGLQFLIQYYNGEERAKGNILERFSAQQFPDLHSELNLSSLELGDSALYFCASSQGQATYNSPLHFGNGTRLTVT.

The chain uses TRBV7-2 and TRBJ2-5, with a tentative D call TRBD2 (5 bases). Gene TRBJ2-7 matches the end of the DNA better, so the J call may be wrong. From germline, CDR1 is SGHTA and CDR2 FQGNSA. This CDR3 contains 17 residues. The CDR3: CASSLAIGLAPSYEQYF. The CDR3 nucleotides are TGTGCCAGCAGCTTAGCCATCGGGCTAGCCCCATCCTACGAGCAGTACTTC.

The chain couples TRBV7-2 to TRBJ2-7; perhaps TRBD1 as D (6 bases). The CDR3 length is 15 residues. Germline V gene data show CDR1 as SGHTA and CDR2 as FQGNSA. The germline V and J ends were trimmed by 2 bases and 3 bases, with 14 bases remaining between them. The CDR3 spells CASSLFGQLSYEQYF. CDR3 bases: TGTGCCAGCAGCTTATTCGGACAGTTAAGCTACGAGCAGTACTTC.

V gene TRBV2 combines with J gene TRBJ2-6; 7 bases map to TRBD1. CDR1 SNHLY and CDR2 FYNNEI come from the germline V gene. The CDR3 extends over 19 amino acids. Trimming at V came to 2 bases and at J to 0 bases, leaving 10 bases not matched to a gene. The CDR3 protein is CASSEWIWDRASGANVLTF. CDR3 sequence (DNA): TGTGCCAGCAGTGAATGGATTTGGGACAGAGCCTCTGGGGCCAACGTCCTGACTTTC.

The rearrangement uses TRBV4-1 and TRBJ1-2; unclear D gene. The V gene's germline CDR1 is MGHRA and CDR2 YSYEKL. V lost 1 base to trimming and J lost 4 bases, with 16 bases between them. The CDR3 is made up of 16 amino acids. This chain's CDR3 is CASSQAALANFYGYTF. In nucleotides, the CDR3 is TGCGCCAGCAGCCAAGCGGCATTGGCAAATTTCTATGGCTACACCTTC.

The J gene is TRBJ1-5, the V gene TRBV10-3; D possibly corresponds to TRBD1 (5 bases). Trimming removed 11 bases from V and 4 bases from J, with 15 bases in between. This CDR3 region has 13 residues. Germline assignment: CDR1 ENHRY and CDR2 SYGVKD. CDR3 residues: CAATGTVNQPQHF. For the CDR3, the DNA is TGTGCCGCCACCGGGACGGTAAATCAGCCCCAGCATTTT.

Only one count was recorded for this clone. The genes are TRBV11-2 and TRBJ2-1, with TRBD2 identical over 7 bases. The CDR3 is 15 residues long. The junction had 5 bases not matched to a gene; V was cut back by 3 bases and J by 3 bases. Germline assignment: CDR1 SGHAT and CDR2 FQNNGV. The CDR3 here is CASSLASGVYNEQFF. The CDR3 DNA is TGTGCCAGCAGCTTGGCTAGCGGAGTCTACAATGAGCAGTTCTTC.

The chain has TRBV28 and TRBJ1-2; TRBD1 agrees at 7 bases. Per the germline V gene, CDR1 is MDHEN and CDR2 is SYDVKM. CDR3 length: 14 amino acids. Trimming removed 3 bases from V and 5 bases from J; junction bases left unmatched: 6. Written as DNA, the CDR3 is TGTGCCAGCAGTTTTCCGGACAGGTTGTATGGCTACACCTTC. This gives the protein CASSFPDRLYGYTF.

V and J are TRBV2 and TRBJ2-1; no reliable D call. The germline CDR1 and CDR2 sequences are SNHLY and FYNNEI. Trimming removed 8 bases from V and 0 bases from J, with 8 bases in between. The length of the CDR3 is 13 residues. The CDR3 reads CASRSASYNEQFF. DNA for the CDR3: TGTGCCAGCCGTTCGGCCTCCTACAATGAGCAGTTCTTC. The full variable domain, with the rest looked up from reference TRBV2 and TRBJ2-1, is EPEVTQTPSHQVTQMGQEVILRCVPISNHLYFYWYRQILGQKVEFLVSFYNNEISEKSEIFDDQFSVERPDGSNFTLKIRSTKLEDSAMYFCASRSASYNEQFFGPGTRLTVL.

The V gene is TRBV14, the J gene TRBJ2-3; D unclear. The V end was cut by 5 bases, the J end by 0 bases, with 9 bases between. CDR3 size: 14 residues. Germline lookup yields CDR1 SGHDN and CDR2 FVKESK. The CDR3 region is CASSESVSTDTQYF. The CDR3 bases are TGTGCCAGCAGCGAGTCTGTGAGCACAGATACGCAGTATTTT.